These 7 T cell receptor beta chains were all obtained from the same sample, sequenced in a study of T-cell reconstitution after alpha-beta-depleted transplantation in children. Researchers prepared the TCRbeta library using unique molecular identifiers, the study reports. TCRdb reprocessed the PCR reads via MiXCR and lists one record per CDR3 protein. The sample records 250,000 to 350,000 distinct CDR3 sequences, nearly 10% being singletons. The input for sequencing was PBMCs from the stem cell graft donor, taken from the stem cell graft. The receptors shown here come from a human donor who donated a stem cell graft to a child with SCID.

This clonotype was detected only a few times. This chain links TRBV12-3 or TRBV12-4 with TRBJ2-1; maybe TRBD1 (5 bases). V was pared by 5 bases and J by 5 bases, with 16 bases between. This CDR3 spans 15 amino acids. This CDR3 reads CASSLTGITNNEQFF. DNA for the CDR3: TGTGCCAGCAGTCTTACAGGCATAACTAACAATGAGCAGTTCTTC.

This clonotype has ten or more counts. The chain links TRBV13 to TRBJ1-3, with D uncertain. The germline CDR1 and CDR2 sequences are PRHDT and FYEKMQ (reference sequence). Trimming stripped 3 bases from V and 4 bases from J, with 7 bases between. This CDR3 is built from 13 residues. DNA of the CDR3: TGTGCCAGCAGCTTCGGAAAAGGAAACACCATATATTTT. Its translation: CASSFGKGNTIYF. The complete variable domain, with remaining parts taken from reference TRBV13 and TRBJ1-3, reads AAGVIQSPRHLIKEKRETATLKCYPIPRHDTVYWYQQGPGQDPQFLISFYEKMQSDKGSIPDRFSAQQFSDYHSELNMSSLELGDSALYFCASSFGKGNTIYFGEGSWLTVV.

The sample holds a few counts of this clonotype. The rearrangement joins TRBV5-1 to TRBJ2-5; 7 nucleotides match TRBD1. Germline values: CDR1 SGHRS, CDR2 YFSETQ. This CDR3 spans 16 amino acids. V shed 4 bases, J shed 1 base, and the junction held 10 bases outside the gene matches. CDR3 nucleotide sequence: TGCGCCAGCAGCCCGACAGGGCTCGGTTCCCAAGAGACCCAGTACTTC. Its translation is CASSPTGLGSQETQYF.

The sample holds one count of this clonotype. This rearrangement joins TRBV7-9 to TRBJ2-1; weak D call: TRBD1 (6 bases). This CDR3 is built from 14 residues. The V end was cut by 10 bases, the J end by 0 bases, with 13 bases between. Germline V gene lookup returns CDR1 SEHNR and CDR2 FQNEAQ (reference sequence). CDR3: CAIGDTSSYNEQFF. In DNA, the CDR3 is TGTGCCATAGGGGACACCAGCTCCTACAATGAGCAGTTCTTC.

This clonotype was found many times. J is TRBJ2-1 and V is TRBV9; maybe TRBD1 (5 bases). The V end lost 1 base, the J end lost 4 bases, and 18 bases lay between the germline ends. Germline CDR1 SGDLS, CDR2 YYNGEE. The CDR3 extends over 17 amino acids. CDR3 bases: TGTGCCAGCAGCGTACGTGACAGTAGGTTTCTATACAATGAGCAGTTCTTC. Amino acids: CASSVRDSRFLYNEQFF. Full variable domain (missing parts from reference TRBV9 and TRBJ2-1): DSGVTQTPKHLITATGQRVTLRCSPRSGDLSVYWYQQSLDQGLQFLIQYYNGEERAKGNILERFSAQQFPDLHSELNLSSLELGDSALYFCASSVRDSRFLYNEQFFGPGTRLTVL.

CDR3 residues: CASSRAGTSSYEQYF. CDR3 coding DNA: TGTGCCAGCAGCAGAGCGGGGACTAGCTCCTACGAGCAGTACTTC. The V call is TRBV12-3 or TRBV12-4, the J call TRBJ2-7, with 8 bases that match TRBD2. Trimming at V came to 6 bases and at J to 0 bases, leaving 7 bases not matched to a gene. The CDR3 runs to 15 residues.

This clonotype was detected a few times. The rearrangement uses TRBV27 and TRBJ2-1; maybe TRBD1 (5 bases). V was trimmed by 4 bases and J by 7 bases, leaving 20 bases between them. Germline lookup yields CDR1 MNHEY and CDR2 SMNVEV (reference sequence). This CDR3 has 16 amino acids. The CDR3 bases are TGTGCCAGCAGTTCGACACTTAGGGGATACAGGAATGAGCAGTTCTTC. This translates into CASSSTLRGYRNEQFF.